One sample yielded the 29 T cell receptor beta chains listed below, sequenced in a study of shared clonotypes between healthy human individuals. Naive CD8 cells lacked CD45RO and underwent positive selection for CCR7, leaving out terminally differentiated effector memory CD45RA+ cells. Clones were sequenced by immunoSEQ multiplex PCR, and TCRdb holds only the in-frame ones, with some missing. This sample carries 1.5 million to 2.5 million clones, about 95% of them seen once, and the ten largest clones take more than 0.95%. Sequences were obtained from naive CD8+ T cells sorted from blood. The receptors come from a young man in good health.

The chain couples TRBV11-2 to TRBJ1-2, with TRBD1 matching over 12 bases. Germline CDR1 SGHAT, CDR2 FQNNGV. CDR3 length equals 15 residues. Trimming took 3 bases from V and 4 from J; bases not matched to a gene: 3. The CDR3 reads CASSLGTGGVYGYTF. The CDR3 bases are TGTGCCAGCAGCTTGGGGACAGGGGGCGTCTATGGCTACACCTTC.

The genes are TRBV13 and TRBJ2-2; D is ambiguous. V was pared by 10 bases and J by 4 bases, with 16 bases between. The V gene's germline CDR1 is PRHDT and CDR2 FYEKMQ (reference sequence). The CDR3 is made up of 14 amino acids. CDR3 nucleotide sequence: TGTGCCACCACTCAAGACGTTAGCACCGGGGAGCTGTTTTTT. The encoded protein is CATTQDVSTGELFF.

Turning to this clone: The same CDR3 arises from other DNA sequences in this sample as well. The V and J genes are TRBV5-6 and TRBJ1-6; D not resolved. The V end was cut by 2 bases, the J end by 9 bases, with 6 bases between. The germline V gene has CDR1 SGHDT and CDR2 YYEEEE. The CDR3 extends over 12 amino acids. The CDR3 nucleotides read TGTGCCAGCAGCTTTGGGAGTTCACCCCTCCACTTT. Translating it yields CASSFGSSPLHF.

The chain combines TRBV29-1 with TRBJ2-7; no firm D call. Germline V gene lookup returns CDR1 SQVTM and CDR2 ANQGSEA. V dropped 1 base and J dropped 3 bases, with 10 bases sitting between them. The CDR3 totals 13 residues. The CDR3, as DNA: TGCAGCGTTGAAGTCGAGACGGACTACGAGCAGTACTTC. Protein: CSVEVETDYEQYF.

V usage is TRBV2 and J usage is TRBJ1-3; D is ambiguous. V gave up 5 bases and J gave up 0 bases, with 11 bases separating them. From germline, CDR1 is SNHLY and CDR2 FYNNEI. The CDR3 loop spans 15 amino acids. CDR3 sequence: CASSTDPNSGNTIYF. The CDR3 bases are TGTGCCAGCAGTACCGACCCGAACTCTGGAAACACCATATATTTT.

The V call is TRBV4-3, the J call TRBJ2-7, with 8 bases that match TRBD1. The germline CDR1 and CDR2 sequences are LGHNA and YSLEER. This CDR3 has 16 residues. Unmatched junction bases numbered 10, after V lost 4 bases and J lost 2 bases. The CDR3 here is CASSLTPGGETYEQYF. In nucleotides, the CDR3 is TGCGCCAGCAGCCTAACCCCAGGGGGCGAAACCTACGAGCAGTACTTC.

This clone was recorded only once. Other DNA sequences from this sample encode an identical CDR3 as well. The rearrangement uses TRBV5-6 and TRBJ2-5; 7 bases are shared with TRBD2. Per the germline V gene, CDR1 is SGHDT and CDR2 is YYEEEE. This CDR3 spans 13 amino acids. The V and J ends lost 4 bases and 5 bases, in that order; junction bases with no gene match: 5. CDR3 region: CASSDQGGETQYF. CDR3 coding DNA: TGTGCCAGCAGCGACCAGGGAGGGGAGACCCAGTACTTC.

V gene TRBV11-2 combines with J gene TRBJ2-3, with D unclear. Germline values: CDR1 SGHAT, CDR2 FQNNGV. The CDR3 totals 14 residues. The V and J ends lost 1 base and 1 base respectively, with 6 bases between them. CDR3 in DNA: TGTGCCAGCAGCTTAGTCCCACGCACAGATACGCAGTATTTT. Amino acid sequence: CASSLVPRTDTQYF.

The genes are TRBV29-1 and TRBJ2-7, with TRBD2 identical over 11 bases. V lost 4 bases to trimming and J lost 0 bases; unmatched junction nucleotides: 11. Germline V CDR1 and CDR2: SQVTM, ANQGSEA. CDR3 length equals 17 residues. The CDR3 is CSVGGLAVDPFSYEQYF. The CDR3 bases are TGCAGCGTTGGGGGACTAGCGGTAGACCCTTTCTCCTACGAGCAGTACTTC.

The chain couples TRBV30 to TRBJ1-5; D possibly corresponds to TRBD1 (5 bases). V lost 2 bases and J lost 4, with 12 bases in between. The CDR3 covers 14 residues. Per germline, CDR1 GTSNPN and CDR2 SVGIG (reference sequence). CDR3 sequence (DNA): TGTGCCTGGAGTATCGGGACCGGTAATCAGCCCCAGCATTTT. Its protein product is CAWSIGTGNQPQHF.

The chain uses TRBV7-9 and TRBJ2-5; 11 positions agree with TRBD2. This CDR3 has 16 residues. Trimming cost V 4 bases and J 0 bases; bases outside gene matches: 4. Germline V lookup: CDR1 SEHNR, CDR2 FQNEAQ (reference sequence). In DNA, the CDR3 is TGTGCCAGCAGCTCCTTACTAGCGGGAGACCAAGAGACCCAGTACTTC. It translates to CASSSLLAGDQETQYF.

The rearrangement links TRBV5-4 to TRBJ2-2, with D tentatively TRBD2 (5 bases). V was trimmed by 4 bases and J by 7 bases, leaving 11 bases between them. This CDR3 region has 13 residues. Germline V gene data show CDR1 as SGHNT and CDR2 as YYREEE (reference sequence). CDR3: CASSPPGNGELFF. In DNA, the CDR3 is TGTGCCAGCAGCCCCCCGGGGAACGGGGAGCTGTTTTTT.

The J gene is TRBJ2-7, the V gene TRBV27; D is uncertain. This CDR3 has 13 amino acids. CDR1 is MNHEY and CDR2 is SMNVEV in the germline V gene (reference sequence). The V gene lost 5 bases and the J gene lost 4 bases, with 12 bases spanning the gap. CDR3 protein: CASSDLLRYEQYF. CDR3 bases: TGTGCCAGCAGTGACCTCCTCCGATACGAGCAGTACTTC.

V gene TRBV5-1 combines with J gene TRBJ2-3, with TRBD1 matching 7 bases. Germline V gives CDR1 SGHRS, CDR2 YFSETQ. After removal of 4 bases from V and 2 bases from J, the junction contained 7 bases not matched to a gene. The CDR3 loop spans 15 amino acids. CDR3 amino acids: CASSHSGGITDTQYF. The CDR3 nucleotides are TGCGCCAGCAGCCACTCAGGGGGAATCACAGATACGCAGTATTTT.

Worth noting for this clone: Other DNA sequences within the sample encode an identical CDR3. The rearrangement joins TRBV7-9 to TRBJ2-5; D might be TRBD1 (6 bases). The germline CDR1 and CDR2 sequences are SEHNR and FQNEAQ (reference sequence). The V end was cut by 6 bases, the J end by 5 bases, with 13 bases between. The CDR3 runs 13 residues. The CDR3 nucleotides are TGTGCCAGCAGTTTACAGGGTACGGAGACCCAGTACTTC. Protein: CASSLQGTETQYF.

J is TRBJ2-1 and V is TRBV11-2; D uncertain. The germline gives CDR1 SGHAT, CDR2 FQNNGV. There are 11 residues in the CDR3. V lost 4 bases to trimming and J lost 14 bases, with 12 bases between them. The CDR3 coding sequence is TGTGCCAGCAGCTCGGGTCTAGGCGAGTTCTTC. Translated: CASSSGLGEFF. The entire variable domain, with the rest obtained from reference TRBV11-2 and TRBJ2-1, is as follows: EAGVAQSPRYKIIEKRQSVAFWCNPISGHATLYWYQQILGQGPKLLIQFQNNGVVDDSQLPKDRFSAERLKGVDSTLKIQPAKLEDSAVYLCASSSGLGEFFGPGTRLTVL.

The V gene is TRBV10-3, the J gene TRBJ2-7; 7 positions agree with TRBD1. This CDR3 contains 15 residues. Trimming took 0 bases from V and 3 from J; bases not matched to a gene: 5. CDR1 and CDR2 (germline): ENHRY, SYGVKD. CDR3 in amino acids: CAISESGTESYEQYF. In nucleotides, the CDR3 is TGTGCCATCAGTGAGTCTGGGACAGAGAGCTACGAGCAGTACTTC.

The rearrangement links TRBV4-3 to TRBJ1-1, with D possibly TRBD1 on 5 matching bases. The CDR3 has 17 amino acids. Germline assignment: CDR1 LGHNA and CDR2 YSLEER. V shed 1 base and J shed 1 base, with 16 bases lying between them. CDR3 amino acids: CASSQVWGGYQNTEAFF. The CDR3, as DNA: TGCGCCAGCAGCCAAGTATGGGGGGGTTATCAGAACACTGAAGCTTTCTTT.

This rearrangement joins TRBV6-6 to TRBJ1-5; D is unresolved. CDR1 is MNHNY, CDR2 SVGAGI, per germline (reference sequence). V was cut by 4 bases and J by 4 bases, with 14 bases left in between. The CDR3 totals 15 residues. In DNA, the CDR3 is TGTGCCAGCAGTTCCAAGGGTAAGAAGAATCAGCCCCAGCATTTT. It encodes CASSSKGKKNQPQHF.

The V call is TRBV27, the J call TRBJ2-1; 7 bases are a match to TRBD2. The CDR3 runs 18 residues. Germline CDR1 reads MNHEY; CDR2 reads SMNVEV (reference sequence). The ends lost 3 bases at V and 4 bases at J; junction bases unmatched: 15. The DNA for the CDR3 is TGTGCCAGCAGTTTTGTTGACGTTGCGGGAGTGGGATACAATGAGCAGTTCTTC. Amino acid sequence: CASSFVDVAGVGYNEQFF.

As regards this clone: The same CDR3 is also encoded by other DNA sequences in this sample. The chain is built from TRBV4-1 and TRBJ1-3; D possibly corresponds to TRBD1 (6 bases). V gave up 0 bases and J gave up 4 bases, with 10 bases separating them. From germline, CDR1 is MGHRA and CDR2 YSYEKL. The CDR3 spans 15 residues. In DNA, the CDR3 is TGCGCCAGCAGCCAAGATGCGGGGGCAGGAAACACCATATATTTT. Protein sequence: CASSQDAGAGNTIYF.

The chain has TRBV2 and TRBJ2-3; 7 positions match TRBD1. Germline CDR1 reads SNHLY; CDR2 reads FYNNEI. V lost 4 bases to trimming and J lost 6 bases; unmatched junction nucleotides: 7. This CDR3 is built from 14 residues. The CDR3 is CASSGDRVLDTQYF. In DNA, the CDR3 is TGTGCCAGCAGTGGCGACAGGGTATTGGATACGCAGTATTTT.

The chain combines TRBV27 with TRBJ2-2; D is undetermined. Trimming removed 4 bases at V and 1 base at J, with 16 bases between. Germline CDR1 is MNHEY and CDR2 is SMNVEV (reference sequence). This CDR3 is built from 17 residues. Here the CDR3 DNA reads TGTGCCAGCAGTTGGATCGACTGGACGGGGAACACCGGGGAGCTGTTTTTT. It translates to CASSWIDWTGNTGELFF.

The chain recombines TRBV13 with TRBJ2-2, with a weak D call TRBD1 (6 bases). Germline V gene data show CDR1 as PRHDT and CDR2 as FYEKMQ (reference sequence). The V end was cut by 7 bases, the J end by 4 bases, with 16 bases between. The CDR3 extends over 15 amino acids. The CDR3 region is CASIRRTAFTGELFF. The CDR3 DNA reads TGTGCCAGCATACGGAGGACAGCATTCACCGGGGAGCTGTTTTTT. The complete variable domain, with remaining parts taken from reference TRBV13 and TRBJ2-2, reads AAGVIQSPRHLIKEKRETATLKCYPIPRHDTVYWYQQGPGQDPQFLISFYEKMQSDKGSIPDRFSAQQFSDYHSELNMSSLELGDSALYFCASIRRTAFTGELFFGEGSRLTVL.

The DNA for the CDR3 is TGTGCCAGCAGTGCGCTAGCGGGAGAAAGGGAAGAGACCCAGTACTTC. This encodes CASSALAGEREETQYF. The chain is built from TRBV2 and TRBJ2-5; 10 bases match TRBD2. Losses at the gene ends were 4 bases for V and 3 bases for J; bases not matched to a gene: 8. Germline V CDR1 and CDR2: SNHLY, FYNNEI. The CDR3 runs 16 residues.

The chain uses TRBV7-8 and TRBJ2-2; maybe TRBD2 (5 bases). Germline-derived CDR1 and CDR2 are SGHVS and FQNEAQ. Trimming pared 3 bases from V and 6 bases from J, leaving 17 bases between. CDR3 length equals 16 residues. As DNA, the CDR3 is TGTGCCAGCAGCTTTCCACTAGAATTAAGCCCCGGGGAGCTGTTTTTT. Translating gives CASSFPLELSPGELFF.

This chain uses TRBV9 with TRBJ2-1; 11 bases are shared with TRBD2. Germline CDR1 is SGDLS and CDR2 is YYNGEE. The CDR3 length is 15 residues. V dropped 3 bases and J dropped 8; count of bases not matched to a gene: 7. The CDR3 coding sequence is TGTGCCAGCAGCGATACTAGCGGGAGAGTGCATGAGCAGTTCTTC. It translates to CASSDTSGRVHEQFF. Full variable domain (rest looked up from reference TRBV9 and TRBJ2-1): DSGVTQTPKHLITATGQRVTLRCSPRSGDLSVYWYQQSLDQGLQFLIQYYNGEERAKGNILERFSAQQFPDLHSELNLSSLELGDSALYFCASSDTSGRVHEQFFGPGTRLTVL.

The V call is TRBV7-7, the J call TRBJ2-2, with 8 bases that match TRBD2. The germline CDR1 and CDR2 sequences are SSHAT and FNYEAQ (reference sequence). Trimming at V came to 11 bases and at J to 1 base, leaving 3 bases not matched to a gene. The CDR3 is made up of 13 amino acids. CDR3 region: CAATSENTGELFF. In DNA, the CDR3 is TGTGCCGCGACTAGCGAGAACACCGGGGAGCTGTTTTTT. The entire variable domain, with the rest obtained from reference TRBV7-7 and TRBJ2-2, is as follows: GAGVSQSPRYKVTKRGQDVTLRCDPISSHATLYWYQQALGQGPEFLTYFNYEAQPDKSGLPSDRFSAERPEGSISTLTIQRTEQRDSAMYRCAATSENTGELFFGEGSRLTVL.

This clone came up once. The chain is built from TRBV2 and TRBJ1-2; 7 bases fit TRBD1. The CDR3 has 16 residues. Germline loops: CDR1 SNHLY, CDR2 FYNNEI. Trimming cost V 5 bases and J 2 bases; bases outside gene matches: 11. CDR3 nucleotides: TGTGCCAGCAGTTACGACAGGGTCAAAGGAAACTATGGCTACACCTTC. This sequence encodes CASSYDRVKGNYGYTF.